This T cell receptor (beta chain) emerged from a study of cytomegalovirus exposure and HLA in healthy donors. Study-level information: An earlier analysis found 110 million or so unique TCR beta sequences from about 190 million T cells.

Germline trimming cut 4 bases from V and 4 bases from J; bases unmatched to any gene: 9. CDR3 length equals 16 residues. The germline V gene has CDR1 SEHNR and CDR2 FQNEAQ (reference sequence). A remark on this clone: Antigen specificity is unknown.

General study results and limits: Across all donors, roughly uniform sequencing depth was an assumption of the presence/absence analyses. A missense DCLRE1C variant was associated with V- and J-gene trimming of TCR beta chains in a later analysis, and an independent cohort replicated the association.

13 Jbeta primers and 60 Vbeta primers were used for the PCR. Libraries were prepared by immunoSEQ multiplex PCR; TCRdb keeps only in-frame clonotypes and omits some of them. This table holds fewer than 200,000 clones, 70% to 80% found once. The J gene is TRBJ2-7, the V gene TRBV7-9; TRBD1 aligns across 11 bases. The sequenced material came from PBMCs. This clonotype was sampled from a female donor in good health and CMV-seronegative. The CDR3 region is CASSSRRGTGGYEQYF. CDR3 nucleotide sequence: TGTGCCAGCAGCTCCCGCCGGGGGACAGGGGGATACGAGCAGTACTTC.